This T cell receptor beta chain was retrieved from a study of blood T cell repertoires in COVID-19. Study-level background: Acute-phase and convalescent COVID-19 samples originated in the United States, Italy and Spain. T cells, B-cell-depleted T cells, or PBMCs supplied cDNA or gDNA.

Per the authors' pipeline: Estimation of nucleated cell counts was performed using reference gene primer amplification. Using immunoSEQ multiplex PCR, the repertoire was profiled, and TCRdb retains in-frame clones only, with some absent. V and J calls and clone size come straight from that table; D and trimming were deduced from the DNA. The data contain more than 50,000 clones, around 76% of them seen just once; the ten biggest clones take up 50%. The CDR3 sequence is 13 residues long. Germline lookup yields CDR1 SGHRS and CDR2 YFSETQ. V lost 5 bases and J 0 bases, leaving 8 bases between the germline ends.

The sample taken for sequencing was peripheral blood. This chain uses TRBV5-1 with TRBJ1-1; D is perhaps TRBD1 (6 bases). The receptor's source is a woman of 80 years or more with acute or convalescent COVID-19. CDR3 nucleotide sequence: TGCGCCAGCAGAGGACAGCTGAACACTGAAGCTTTCTTT. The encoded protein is CASRGQLNTEAFF.